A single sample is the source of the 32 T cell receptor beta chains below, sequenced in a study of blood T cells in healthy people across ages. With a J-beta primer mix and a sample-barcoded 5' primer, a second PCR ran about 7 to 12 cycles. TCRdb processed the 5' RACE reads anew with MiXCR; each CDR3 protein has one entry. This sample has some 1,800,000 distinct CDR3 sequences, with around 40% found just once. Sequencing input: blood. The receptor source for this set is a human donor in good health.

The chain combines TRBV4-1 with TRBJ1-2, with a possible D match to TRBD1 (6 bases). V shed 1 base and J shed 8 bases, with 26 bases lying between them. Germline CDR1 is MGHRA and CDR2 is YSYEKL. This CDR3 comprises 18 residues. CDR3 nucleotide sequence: TGCGCCAGCAGCCAAGTCCCCCCCTCGGACAGCCCCTTGAGGGGCTACACCTTC. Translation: CASSQVPPSDSPLRGYTF.

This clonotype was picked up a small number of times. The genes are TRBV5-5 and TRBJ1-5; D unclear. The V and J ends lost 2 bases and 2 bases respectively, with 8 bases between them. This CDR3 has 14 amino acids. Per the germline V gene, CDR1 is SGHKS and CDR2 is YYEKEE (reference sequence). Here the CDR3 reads CASSFRPGNQPQHF. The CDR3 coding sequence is TGTGCCAGCAGCTTTCGGCCGGGCAATCAGCCCCAGCATTTT.

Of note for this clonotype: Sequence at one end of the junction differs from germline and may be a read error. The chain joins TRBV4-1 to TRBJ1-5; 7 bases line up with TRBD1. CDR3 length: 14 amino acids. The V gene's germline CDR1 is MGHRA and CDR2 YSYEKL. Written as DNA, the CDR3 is TGCACCAGCAGCCAAGGGGGCCGGTATCAGCCCCAGCATTTT. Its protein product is CTSSQGGRYQPQHF.

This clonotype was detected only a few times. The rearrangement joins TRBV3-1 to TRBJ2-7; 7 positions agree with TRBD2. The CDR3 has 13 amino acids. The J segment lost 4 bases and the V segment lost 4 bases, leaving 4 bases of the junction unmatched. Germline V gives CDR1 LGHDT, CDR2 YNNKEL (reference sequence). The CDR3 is CASSRGGEYEQYF. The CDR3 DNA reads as TGTGCCAGCAGCCGCGGGGGAGAGTACGAGCAGTACTTC.

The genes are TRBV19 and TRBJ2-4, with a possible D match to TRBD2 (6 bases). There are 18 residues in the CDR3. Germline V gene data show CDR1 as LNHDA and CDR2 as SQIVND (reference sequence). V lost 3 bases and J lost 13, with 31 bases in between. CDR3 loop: CASSMHTGTGDKTSAQYF. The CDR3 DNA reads TGTGCCAGTAGTATGCACACCGGGACTGGAGACAAAACGAGTGCGCAGTACTTC.

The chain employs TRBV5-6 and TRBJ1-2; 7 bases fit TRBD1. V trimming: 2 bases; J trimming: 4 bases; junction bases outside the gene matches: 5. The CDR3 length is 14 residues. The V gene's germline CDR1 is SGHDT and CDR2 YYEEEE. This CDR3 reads CASSFGTVLYGYTF. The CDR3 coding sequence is TGTGCCAGCAGCTTCGGGACAGTTCTCTATGGCTACACCTTC. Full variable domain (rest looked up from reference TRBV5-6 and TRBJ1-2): DAGVTQSPTHLIKTRGQQVTLRCSPKSGHDTVSWYQQALGQGPQFIFQYYEEEERQRGNFPDRFSGHQFPNYSSELNVNALLLGDSALYLCASSFGTVLYGYTFGSGTRLTVV.

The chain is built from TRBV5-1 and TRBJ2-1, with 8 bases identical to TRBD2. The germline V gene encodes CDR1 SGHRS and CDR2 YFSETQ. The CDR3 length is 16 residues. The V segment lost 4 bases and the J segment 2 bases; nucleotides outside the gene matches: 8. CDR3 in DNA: TGCGCCAGCAGCCAACCTAGCGGGCTGCCCTACAATGAGCAGTTCTTC. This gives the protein CASSQPSGLPYNEQFF.

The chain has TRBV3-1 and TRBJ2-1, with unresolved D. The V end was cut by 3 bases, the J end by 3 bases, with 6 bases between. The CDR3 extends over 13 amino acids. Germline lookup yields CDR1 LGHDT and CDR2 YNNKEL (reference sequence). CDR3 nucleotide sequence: TGTGCCAGCAGCCAGGGCCACTACAATGAGCAGTTCTTC. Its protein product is CASSQGHYNEQFF.

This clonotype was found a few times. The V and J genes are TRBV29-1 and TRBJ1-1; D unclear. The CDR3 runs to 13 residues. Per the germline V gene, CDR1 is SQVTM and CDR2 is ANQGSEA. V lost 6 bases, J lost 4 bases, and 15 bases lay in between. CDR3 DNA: TGCAGCGTGGAGGGCAGGTTCGGCACTGAAGCTTTCTTT. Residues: CSVEGRFGTEAFF.

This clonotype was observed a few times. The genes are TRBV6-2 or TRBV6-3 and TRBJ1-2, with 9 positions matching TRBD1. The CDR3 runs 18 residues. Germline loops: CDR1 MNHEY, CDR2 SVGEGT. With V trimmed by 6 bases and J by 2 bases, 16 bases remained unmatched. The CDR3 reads CASSLLAQGAPKNYGYTF. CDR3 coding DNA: TGTGCCAGCAGCCTCCTTGCACAGGGGGCGCCTAAAAACTATGGCTACACCTTC.

In DNA, the CDR3 is TGTGCCAGCAGTTTCTCGAGCAATGCGGAGACCCAGTACTTC. Its translation: CASSFSSNAETQYF. The V and J genes are TRBV11-2 and TRBJ2-5; D call uncertain. V was shortened by 6 bases and J by 5 bases, with 16 bases between the two germline ends. The CDR3 runs 14 residues. Germline assignment: CDR1 SGHAT and CDR2 FQNNGV. Using reference TRBV11-2 and TRBJ2-5 for the parts outside the CDR3, the full variable domain is EAGVAQSPRYKIIEKRQSVAFWCNPISGHATLYWYQQILGQGPKLLIQFQNNGVVDDSQLPKDRFSAERLKGVDSTLKIQPAKLEDSAVYLCASSFSSNAETQYFGPGTRLLVL.

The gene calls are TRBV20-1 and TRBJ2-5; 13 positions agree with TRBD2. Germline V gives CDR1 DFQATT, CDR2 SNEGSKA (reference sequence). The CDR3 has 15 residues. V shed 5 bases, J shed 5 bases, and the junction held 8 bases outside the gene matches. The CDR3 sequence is CSADSTSGGGETQYF. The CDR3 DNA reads TGCAGTGCTGATAGTACTAGCGGGGGGGGTGAGACCCAGTACTTC.

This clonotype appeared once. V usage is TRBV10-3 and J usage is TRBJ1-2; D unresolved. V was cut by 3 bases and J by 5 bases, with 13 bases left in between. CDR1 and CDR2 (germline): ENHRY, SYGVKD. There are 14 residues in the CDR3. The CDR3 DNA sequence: TGTGCCATCAGTGACGCGATAAAACCTTATGGCTACACCTTC. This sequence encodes CAISDAIKPYGYTF.

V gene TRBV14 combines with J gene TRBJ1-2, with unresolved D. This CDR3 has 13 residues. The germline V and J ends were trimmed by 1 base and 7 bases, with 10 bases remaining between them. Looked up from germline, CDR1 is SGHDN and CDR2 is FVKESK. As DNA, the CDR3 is TGTGCCAGCAGCCAAGCCGGTTATGGTGGCTACACCTTC. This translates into CASSQAGYGGYTF.

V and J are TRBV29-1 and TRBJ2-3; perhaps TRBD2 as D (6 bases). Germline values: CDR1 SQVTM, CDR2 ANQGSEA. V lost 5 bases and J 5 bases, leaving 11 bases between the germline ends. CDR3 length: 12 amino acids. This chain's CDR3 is CSVYGGVDTQYF. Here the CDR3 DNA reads TGCAGCGTTTATGGAGGGGTAGATACGCAGTATTTT.

The CDR3 reads CASSRTAYSTDTQYF. For the CDR3, the DNA is TGTGCCAGCAGCCGAACAGCCTACAGCACAGATACGCAGTATTTT. V usage is TRBV27 and J usage is TRBJ2-3; D not certain. V lost 6 bases and J 0 bases, leaving 13 bases between the germline ends. The CDR3 spans 15 residues. The germline CDR1 and CDR2 sequences are MNHEY and SMNVEV (reference sequence).

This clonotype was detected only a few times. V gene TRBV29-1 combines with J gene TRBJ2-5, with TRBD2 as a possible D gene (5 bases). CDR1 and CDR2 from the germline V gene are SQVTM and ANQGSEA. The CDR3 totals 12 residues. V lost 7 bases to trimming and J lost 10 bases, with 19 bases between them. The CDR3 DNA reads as TGCAGCGCTAGACATGGGAGTGGGAGCCAGTACTTC. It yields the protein CSARHGSGSQYF.

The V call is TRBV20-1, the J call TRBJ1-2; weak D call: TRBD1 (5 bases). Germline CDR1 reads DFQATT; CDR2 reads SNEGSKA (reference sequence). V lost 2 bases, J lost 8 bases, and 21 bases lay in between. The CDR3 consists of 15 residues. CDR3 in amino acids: CSARPTGAPSFGYTF. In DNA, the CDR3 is TGCAGTGCTAGACCCACCGGGGCCCCTAGCTTCGGCTACACCTTC.

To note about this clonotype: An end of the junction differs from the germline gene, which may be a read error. In DNA form, the CDR3 reads TGTGCCGGCAGCAAAGGTCGAGGGGGCCCCCACAATGAGCAGTTCTTC. Amino acids: CAGSKGRGGPHNEQFF. The gene calls are TRBV3-1 and TRBJ2-1; 7 bases map to TRBD1. The CDR3 totals 16 residues. CDR1 and CDR2 (germline): LGHDT, YNNKEL (reference sequence).

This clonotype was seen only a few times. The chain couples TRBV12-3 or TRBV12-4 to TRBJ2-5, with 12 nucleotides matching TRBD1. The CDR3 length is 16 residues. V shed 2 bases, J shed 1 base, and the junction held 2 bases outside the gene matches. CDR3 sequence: CASSLRDRGPQETQYF. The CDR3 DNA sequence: TGTGCCAGCAGTTTAAGGGACAGGGGGCCCCAAGAGACCCAGTACTTC.

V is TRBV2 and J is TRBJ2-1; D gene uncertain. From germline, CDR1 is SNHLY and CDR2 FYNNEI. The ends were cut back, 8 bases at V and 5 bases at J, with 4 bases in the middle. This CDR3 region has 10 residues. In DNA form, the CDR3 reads TGTGCCAGCTTCAACAATGAGCAGTTCTTC. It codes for CASFNNEQFF.

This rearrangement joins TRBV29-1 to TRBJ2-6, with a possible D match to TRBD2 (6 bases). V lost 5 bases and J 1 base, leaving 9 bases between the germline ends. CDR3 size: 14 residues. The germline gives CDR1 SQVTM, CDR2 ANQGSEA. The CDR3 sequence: CSVRGGSGANVLTF. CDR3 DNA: TGCAGCGTTCGAGGAGGGTCTGGGGCCAACGTCCTGACTTTC.

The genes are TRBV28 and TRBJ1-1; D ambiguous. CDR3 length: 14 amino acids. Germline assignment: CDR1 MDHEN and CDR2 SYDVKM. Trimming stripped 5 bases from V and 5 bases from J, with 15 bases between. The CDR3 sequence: CASSTISWKTEAFF. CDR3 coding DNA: TGTGCCAGCAGTACTATTTCGTGGAAAACTGAAGCTTTCTTT.

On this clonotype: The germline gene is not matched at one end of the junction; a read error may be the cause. The CDR3 here is CNVDLQSYNEQFF. The CDR3 DNA sequence: TGCAACGTTGATCTACAGAGCTACAATGAGCAGTTCTTC. V gene TRBV29-1 combines with J gene TRBJ2-1; D not certain. The germline V gene has CDR1 SQVTM and CDR2 ANQGSEA. There are 13 residues in the CDR3.

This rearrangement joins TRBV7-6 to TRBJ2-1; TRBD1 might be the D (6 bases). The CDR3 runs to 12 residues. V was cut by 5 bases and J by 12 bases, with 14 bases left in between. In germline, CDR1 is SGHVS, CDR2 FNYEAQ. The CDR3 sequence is CASSRNRAAQFF. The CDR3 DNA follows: TGTGCCAGCAGCCGAAACAGGGCAGCGCAGTTCTTC. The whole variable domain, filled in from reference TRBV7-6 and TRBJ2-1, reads GAGVSQSPRYKVTKRGQDVALRCDPISGHVSLYWYRQALGQGPEFLTYFNYEAQQDKSGLPNDRFSAERPEGSISTLTIQRTEQRDSAMYRCASSRNRAAQFFGPGTRLTVL.

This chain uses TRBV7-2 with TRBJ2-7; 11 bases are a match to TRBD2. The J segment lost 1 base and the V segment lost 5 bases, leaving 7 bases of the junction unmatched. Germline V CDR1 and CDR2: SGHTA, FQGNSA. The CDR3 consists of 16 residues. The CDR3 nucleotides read TGTGCCAGCAGCCGACGACTAGCGGGGACATCCTACGAGCAGTACTTC. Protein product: CASSRRLAGTSYEQYF.

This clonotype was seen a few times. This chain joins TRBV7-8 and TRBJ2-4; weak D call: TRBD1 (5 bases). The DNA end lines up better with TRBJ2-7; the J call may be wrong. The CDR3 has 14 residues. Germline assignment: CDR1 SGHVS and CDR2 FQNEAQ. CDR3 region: CASSPDDSRYEQYF. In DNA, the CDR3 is TGTGCCAGCAGCCCGGATGACAGTAGGTACGAGCAGTACTTC.

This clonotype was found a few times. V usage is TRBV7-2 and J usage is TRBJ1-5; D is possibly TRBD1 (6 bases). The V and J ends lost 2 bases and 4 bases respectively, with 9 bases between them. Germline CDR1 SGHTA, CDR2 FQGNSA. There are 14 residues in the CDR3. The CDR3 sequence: CASSLRTVNQPQHF. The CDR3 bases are TGTGCCAGCAGCTTACGGACAGTGAATCAGCCCCAGCATTTT.

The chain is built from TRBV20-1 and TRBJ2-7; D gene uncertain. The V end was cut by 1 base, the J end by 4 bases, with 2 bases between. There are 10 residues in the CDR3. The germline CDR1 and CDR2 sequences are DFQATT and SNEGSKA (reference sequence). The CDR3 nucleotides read TGCAGTGCTAGAGGTTACGAGCAGTACTTC. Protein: CSARGYEQYF.

The CDR3, as DNA: TGTGCCAGCAGTTTGGGGGCGCCTTACAATGAGCAGTTCTTC. This gives the protein CASSLGAPYNEQFF. The chain carries TRBV12-3 or TRBV12-4 and TRBJ2-1; maybe TRBD1 (6 bases). CDR3 length: 14 amino acids. V lost 3 bases and J 4 bases, leaving 10 bases between the germline ends.

The CDR3 nucleotides are TGCAGTGCTAGATCGGGGGGACGCCCGTACCAAGAGACCCAGTACTTC. Translating gives CSARSGGRPYQETQYF. The rearrangement links TRBV20-1 to TRBJ2-5; TRBD2 aligns across 7 bases. V was pared by 2 bases and J by 0 bases, with 9 bases of the junction left unmatched. The CDR3 contains 16 residues. Germline values: CDR1 DFQATT, CDR2 SNEGSKA (reference sequence).

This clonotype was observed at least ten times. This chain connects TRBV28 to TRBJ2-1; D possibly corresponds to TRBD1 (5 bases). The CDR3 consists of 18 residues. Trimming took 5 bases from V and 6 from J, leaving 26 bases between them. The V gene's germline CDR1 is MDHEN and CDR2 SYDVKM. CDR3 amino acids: CASSPHAGPIASGNEQFF. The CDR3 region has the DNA TGTGCCAGCAGTCCCCATGCAGGGCCCATCGCAAGTGGCAATGAGCAGTTCTTC.